These 5 T cell receptor beta chains originate from one sample sequenced in a study of cytomegalovirus exposure and HLA in healthy donors (dated by TCRdb to 2016 to 2017). Library preparation employed the immunoSEQ multiplex PCR assay. For the multiplex PCR, a mixture combining 60 forward primers for TCR Vbeta segments and 13 reverse primers for TCR Jbeta segments was used. The table was pulled from immuneACCESS by TCRdb, which kept in-frame rearrangements only. Such tables lose some clones; where checked, under half of the loss comes from unresolved V genes, and the rest has no known cause. This sample has about 170,000 clones in its table, and more than 60% of those were observed once. The ten most abundant clones make up about 3.4% of the sample. The sequenced sample was PBMCs. The receptors come from a female donor in good health and CMV-seronegative.

This clone appeared a few times. The chain uses TRBV28 and TRBJ2-1, with 10 bases matching TRBD2. The length of the CDR3 is 17 residues. V dropped 3 bases and J dropped 4; count of bases not matched to a gene: 9. In germline, CDR1 is MDHEN, CDR2 SYDVKM. CDR3 bases: TGTGCCAGCAGTTTCCAAAGAACTAGCGGGATTTACAATGAGCAGTTCTTC. The encoded protein is CASSFQRTSGIYNEQFF.

Here the CDR3 DNA reads TGCGCCAGCAGCCAAGAGGGGGGCACTGAAGCTTTCTTT. Protein product: CASSQEGGTEAFF. The chain carries TRBV4-3 and TRBJ1-1; tentative D call: TRBD1 (5 bases). The CDR3 has 13 amino acids. With 0 bases removed from V and 4 bases from J, the gap between germline ends came to 6 bases. CDR1 is LGHNA and CDR2 is YSLEER in the germline V gene.

This clone was observed a handful of times. V gene TRBV28 combines with J gene TRBJ2-3; possible D gene TRBD2, 6 bases. The germline V and J ends were trimmed by 8 bases and 0 bases, with 30 bases remaining between them. This CDR3 is built from 20 residues. The germline V gene encodes CDR1 MDHEN and CDR2 SYDVKM. The CDR3 reads CASRADIGSSALYSTDTQYF. The CDR3 DNA reads TGTGCCAGCCGAGCGGACATAGGTTCTAGCGCCCTGTATAGCACAGATACGCAGTATTTT.

V usage is TRBV28 and J usage is TRBJ2-4; TRBD2 matches at 8 bases. Per germline, CDR1 MDHEN and CDR2 SYDVKM. V lost 2 bases and J lost 1; bases outside the gene matches: 22. This CDR3 has 22 amino acids. In DNA form, the CDR3 reads TGTGCCAGCAGTTTAACCGGGTTCGGGACTAGATTAGATGCGGTTGCCAAAAACATTCAGTACTTC. It codes for CASSLTGFGTRLDAVAKNIQYF.

The CDR3: CASSQGRGAGGYTF. In nucleotides, the CDR3 is TGCGCCAGCAGCCAAGGTCGGGGGGCTGGTGGCTACACCTTC. The chain employs TRBV4-1 and TRBJ1-2; TRBD1 might be the D (6 bases). Germline values: CDR1 MGHRA, CDR2 YSYEKL. V was pared by 1 base and J by 7 bases, with 13 bases between. The CDR3 extends over 14 amino acids.